Following are 29 T cell receptor beta chains from one sample sequenced in a study of blood T cell repertoires in COVID-19. Libraries were prepared by immunoSEQ multiplex PCR; TCRdb keeps only in-frame clonotypes and omits some of them. This sample yields 260,000 or so clones, of which about 87% are seen a single time; roughly 8.6% belongs to the top ten. Sequenced: peripheral blood. These receptor sequences come from a human donor in a cohort sampled during active COVID-19.

V and J are TRBV10-3 and TRBJ2-5; the match to TRBD2 covers 8 bases. Germline loops: CDR1 ENHRY, CDR2 SYGVKD. V gave up 3 bases and J gave up 1 base; unmatched junction bases: 10. The CDR3 spans 17 residues. The CDR3 DNA sequence: TGTGCCATCAGTGATCCCCAGCGGGGGCCCGTCCAAGAGACCCAGTACTTC. Protein: CAISDPQRGPVQETQYF.

This clone was seen only a few times. The genes are TRBV7-8 and TRBJ1-1, with 7 bases lining up with TRBD1. The CDR3 length is 12 residues. Trimming at V came to 8 bases and at J to 7 bases, leaving 7 bases not matched to a gene. Germline values: CDR1 SGHVS, CDR2 FQNEAQ. The chain's CDR3 is CASYDRAGEAFF. CDR3 coding DNA: TGTGCCAGCTACGACAGGGCCGGTGAAGCTTTCTTT.

This chain's CDR3 is CASSLGRRGGRSTGELFF. CDR3 sequence (DNA): TGTGCCAGCAGCTTAGGGCGTCGGGGGGGCCGGTCTACCGGGGAGCTGTTTTTT. This sequence joins TRBV7-8 and TRBJ2-2, with 8 bases identical to TRBD2. The CDR3 is 18 residues long. Germline CDR1 and CDR2: SGHVS and FQNEAQ. V shed 1 base and J 5 bases; nucleotides not matched to a gene: 12.

The chain recombines TRBV18 with TRBJ1-2; D unclear. V was shortened by 1 base and J by 3 bases, with 12 bases between the two germline ends. The CDR3 covers 15 residues. The germline CDR1 and CDR2 sequences are KGHSH and LQKENI. CDR3 protein: CASSPLRYGDYGYTF. The CDR3 DNA reads as TGTGCCAGCTCACCACTTCGCTATGGAGACTATGGCTACACCTTC.

The chain recombines TRBV6-2 or TRBV6-3 with TRBJ2-2, with D possibly being TRBD2 (7 bases). This CDR3 region has 19 residues. CDR1 MNHEY and CDR2 SVGEGT come from the germline V gene. Deletions cut 2 bases from V and 8 bases from J, with 27 bases between. The CDR3 coding sequence is TGTGCCAGCAGTTACCCCCCGATGTGGAGGGGGGGTGAAACAGGGGAGCTGTTTTTT. As protein: CASSYPPMWRGGETGELFF.

V usage is TRBV7-8 and J usage is TRBJ2-2; TRBD1 matches at 10 bases. Germline values: CDR1 SGHVS, CDR2 FQNEAQ. The CDR3 runs to 16 residues. The junction had 8 bases not matched to a gene; V was cut back by 4 bases and J by 6 bases. The CDR3 nucleotides read TGTGCCAGCAGCTCCCCGGGACAGGGGACCGCCGGGGAGCTGTTTTTT. It encodes CASSSPGQGTAGELFF.

J is TRBJ1-3 and V is TRBV6-5; D unresolved. Germline CDR1 MNHEY, CDR2 SVGAGI. V was clipped by 4 bases and J by 6 bases, with 7 bases between them. The CDR3 totals 12 residues. The CDR3 is CASSSLPNTIYF. CDR3 nucleotides: TGTGCCAGCAGTTCCCTCCCAAACACCATATATTTT.

The V and J genes are TRBV6-5 and TRBJ2-1; tentative D call: TRBD1 (5 bases). The length of the CDR3 is 13 residues. V was pared by 3 bases and J by 5 bases, with 8 bases between. Germline CDR1 reads MNHEY; CDR2 reads SVGAGI. CDR3: CASSYIGDNEQFF. The CDR3 DNA follows: TGTGCCAGCAGTTATATAGGGGACAATGAGCAGTTCTTC.

V and J are TRBV6-5 and TRBJ1-4; D is possibly TRBD1 (6 bases). Germline V gene lookup returns CDR1 MNHEY and CDR2 SVGAGI. This CDR3 is 14 amino acids long. V shed 5 bases and J shed 1 base, with 8 bases lying between them. The CDR3 is CASSTRGTNEKLFF. CDR3 sequence (DNA): TGTGCCAGCAGTACCAGGGGAACTAATGAAAAACTGTTTTTT.

This sequence joins TRBV15 and TRBJ2-2, with TRBD1 identical over 8 bases. Germline V gene sequence: CDR1 LNHNV, CDR2 YYDKDF (reference sequence). Trimming cost V 3 bases and J 4 bases; bases outside gene matches: 4. The CDR3 is 15 residues long. The CDR3 nucleotides read TGTGCCACCAGCAGGGACAGGGACTCCACCGGGGAGCTGTTTTTT. It yields the protein CATSRDRDSTGELFF. The full variable domain, completed using reference TRBV15 and TRBJ2-2, is DAMVIQNPRYQVTQFGKPVTLSCSQTLNHNVMYWYQQKSSQAPKLLFHYYDKDFNNEADTPDNFQSRRPNTSFCFLDIRSPGLGDTAMYLCATSRDRDSTGELFFGEGSRLTVL.

The chain joins TRBV6-1 to TRBJ1-2; D call uncertain. The CDR3 has 12 residues. Germline V gene lookup returns CDR1 MNHNS and CDR2 SASEGT. Trimming cost V 1 base and J 4 bases, with 4 bases left between them. CDR3: CASSEGPYGYTF. As DNA, the CDR3 is TGTGCCAGCAGTGAAGGGCCCTATGGCTACACCTTC.

The J gene is TRBJ2-3, the V gene TRBV7-3; 10 nucleotides align to TRBD2. V dropped 4 bases and J dropped 3; count of bases not matched to a gene: 7. This CDR3 comprises 16 residues. Germline CDR1 is SGHTA and CDR2 is FQGTGA. Here the CDR3 reads CASSSTSGISTDTQYF. CDR3 nucleotides: TGTGCCAGCAGCTCAACTAGCGGGATCAGTACAGATACGCAGTATTTT.

The CDR3 DNA follows: TGTGCCAGCAGCGTAGCTGGGTCGACAGGGCTCCAGTCTGGCTACACCTTC. Translating gives CASSVAGSTGLQSGYTF. The chain carries TRBV9 and TRBJ1-2; 7 nucleotides match TRBD1. Germline V lookup: CDR1 SGDLS, CDR2 YYNGEE. This CDR3 region has 17 residues. The J segment lost 7 bases and the V segment lost 0 bases, leaving 15 bases of the junction unmatched.

This chain uses TRBV5-1 with TRBJ1-1, with 12 bases aligning to TRBD1. Germline lookup yields CDR1 SGHRS and CDR2 YFSETQ. This CDR3 spans 15 amino acids. The V gene end was trimmed by 4 bases and the J gene end by 7 bases; junction bases not matched to a gene: 8. For the CDR3, the DNA is TGCGCCAGCAGCCCGGGACAGGGGGCTTTCGGTGAAGCTTTCTTT. This sequence encodes CASSPGQGAFGEAFF.

The chain recombines TRBV10-2 with TRBJ1-3, with D perhaps matching TRBD1 (5 bases). V was shortened by 0 bases and J by 0 bases, with 6 bases between the two germline ends. This CDR3 has 15 amino acids. Germline lookup yields CDR1 WSHSY and CDR2 SAAADI. In DNA, the CDR3 is TGCGCCAGCAGTGAGTCGGGGGGCTCTGGAAACACCATATATTTT. Translation: CASSESGGSGNTIYF.

For the CDR3, the DNA is TGTGCCAGCAGAACCGGGACAGGGACAGATACGCAGTATTTT. Translated: CASRTGTGTDTQYF. The V and J genes are TRBV7-9 and TRBJ2-3, with 9 bases identical to TRBD1. From germline, CDR1 is SEHNR and CDR2 FQNEAQ (reference sequence). The CDR3 totals 14 residues. After removal of 6 bases from V and 3 bases from J, the junction contained 4 bases not matched to a gene.

This clone was counted a few times. Other DNA sequences in the same sample also yield this CDR3. The chain employs TRBV5-1 and TRBJ2-3; 8 bases match TRBD2. The CDR3 is 14 amino acids. V lost 1 base to trimming and J lost 3 bases; unmatched junction nucleotides: 1. CDR1 and CDR2 (germline): SGHRS, YFSETQ. The DNA for the CDR3 is TGCGCCAGCAGCTTGACTAGCGGAACAGATACGCAGTATTTT. Translated: CASSLTSGTDTQYF.

This clone was seen once. The chain uses TRBV5-1 and TRBJ2-2, with 7 positions matching TRBD1. The junction had 10 bases not matched to a gene; V was cut back by 1 base and J by 7 bases. Per the germline V gene, CDR1 is SGHRS and CDR2 is YFSETQ. The CDR3 consists of 16 residues. The CDR3 sequence is CASSLSGQRIDGELFF. The DNA for the CDR3 is TGCGCCAGCAGCTTGTCGGGACAGAGGATTGACGGGGAGCTGTTTTTT.

This chain connects TRBV19 to TRBJ2-1, with 9 bases matching TRBD2. The CDR3 contains 15 residues. The ends lost 3 bases at V and 7 bases at J; junction bases unmatched: 7. Looked up from germline, CDR1 is LNHDA and CDR2 is SQIVND (reference sequence). CDR3 protein: CASSIGGRAWNEQFF. As DNA, the CDR3 is TGTGCCAGTAGTATCGGCGGGAGGGCCTGGAATGAGCAGTTCTTC.

The V and J genes are TRBV19 and TRBJ2-7; 7 bases match TRBD2. The CDR3 has 14 amino acids. Looked up from germline, CDR1 is LNHDA and CDR2 is SQIVND (reference sequence). V trimming: 3 bases; J trimming: 1 base; junction bases outside the gene matches: 3. The CDR3 nucleotides are TGTGCCAGTAGTATCCGACTAGCATCCTACGAGCAGTACTTC. Its translation: CASSIRLASYEQYF. The full variable domain, its missing parts supplied by reference TRBV19 and TRBJ2-7, is DGGITQSPKYLFRKEGQNVTLSCEQNLNHDAMYWYRQDPGQGLRLIYYSQIVNDFQKGDIAEGYSVSREKKESFPLTVTSAQKNPTAFYLCASSIRLASYEQYFGPGTRLTVT.

This chain connects TRBV10-2 to TRBJ2-5; 13 bases are shared with TRBD2. V was pared by 6 bases and J by 7 bases, with 29 bases of the junction left unmatched. In germline, CDR1 is WSHSY, CDR2 SAAADI. This CDR3 has 22 amino acids. The CDR3 sequence is CASSEQPPGLAGAARDLGTQYF. The CDR3 DNA reads as TGCGCCAGCAGCGAGCAACCGCCTGGACTAGCGGGGGCCGCTCGGGACTTAGGGACCCAGTACTTC.

The chain recombines TRBV12-5 with TRBJ2-5; perhaps TRBD1 as D (5 bases). Germline loops: CDR1 LGHNT, CDR2 FRNRAP. The CDR3 extends over 16 amino acids. Trimming pared 1 base from V and 0 bases from J, leaving 12 bases between. This chain's CDR3 is CASGLGQTTYQETQYF. The CDR3 bases are TGTGCTAGTGGTTTGGGACAGACCACGTACCAAGAGACCCAGTACTTC.

The chain employs TRBV5-4 and TRBJ2-1; 10 bases fit TRBD1. The germline gives CDR1 SGHNT, CDR2 YYREEE (reference sequence). The CDR3 consists of 14 residues. The junction had 5 bases not matched to a gene; V was cut back by 7 bases and J by 4 bases. This CDR3 is CASGWTGGYNEQFF. CDR3 coding DNA: TGTGCCAGCGGCTGGACAGGGGGATACAATGAGCAGTTCTTC.

J is TRBJ1-1 and V is TRBV6-2 or TRBV6-3; tentative D call: TRBD1 (6 bases). The CDR3 totals 14 residues. V dropped 4 bases and J dropped 4 bases, with 13 bases sitting between them. CDR1 MNHEY and CDR2 SVGEGT come from the germline V gene. The CDR3 DNA reads as TGTGCCAGCAGTTTTCGGGACAAAGGCACTGAAGCTTTCTTT. The encoded protein is CASSFRDKGTEAFF.

The rearrangement joins TRBV19 to TRBJ1-2, with D unclear. Germline V CDR1 and CDR2: LNHDA, SQIVND (reference sequence). This CDR3 is 14 amino acids long. Trimming shortened V by 2 bases and J by 3 bases, and 10 bases separated the two germline ends. The CDR3 bases are TGTGCCAGTAGTATACCTCCCAGTTACTATGGCTACACCTTC. Residues: CASSIPPSYYGYTF.

This clone was detected a few times. The gene calls are TRBV14 and TRBJ2-5; D unclear. The germline gives CDR1 SGHDN, CDR2 FVKESK. The V and J ends lost 4 bases and 2 bases respectively, with 8 bases between them. The CDR3 extends over 13 amino acids. The CDR3 coding sequence is TGTGCCAGCAGCCCCTGGCAGCAAGAGACCCAGTACTTC. Translated: CASSPWQQETQYF.

This chain links TRBV2 with TRBJ2-5; TRBD2 matches at 16 bases. CDR3 length: 16 residues. The junction had 5 bases not matched to a gene; V was cut back by 6 bases and J by 4 bases. The germline V gene has CDR1 SNHLY and CDR2 FYNNEI. CDR3 sequence reads: CASRGLAGGPVETQYF. CDR3 coding DNA: TGTGCCAGCAGGGGACTAGCGGGAGGGCCGGTAGAGACCCAGTACTTC.

The chain has TRBV6-2 or TRBV6-3 and TRBJ1-4; D call uncertain. There are 16 residues in the CDR3. Germline V lookup: CDR1 MNHEY, CDR2 SVGEGT. Trimming left V 2 bases short and J 4 bases short, with 14 bases between. CDR3 DNA: TGTGCCAGCAGTTACGCGCCTTGGCGGTTTAATGAAAAACTGTTTTTT. Translating gives CASSYAPWRFNEKLFF.

The genes are TRBV7-9 and TRBJ1-6; 7 bases align to TRBD1. CDR1 and CDR2 from the germline V gene are SEHNR and FQNEAQ (reference sequence). Losses at the gene ends were 5 bases for V and 6 bases for J; bases not matched to a gene: 10. There are 16 residues in the CDR3. The DNA of the CDR3 is TGTGCCAGCAGCGTAGGGACCGGGACAGTTAATTCACCCCTCCACTTT. This codes for CASSVGTGTVNSPLHF. The variable domain in full, with the rest retrieved from reference TRBV7-9 and TRBJ1-6, is DTGVSQNPRHKITKRGQNVTFRCDPISEHNRLYWYRQTLGQGPEFLTYFQNEAQLEKSRLLSDRFSAERPKGSFSTLEIQRTEQGDSAMYLCASSVGTGTVNSPLHFGNGTRLTVT.